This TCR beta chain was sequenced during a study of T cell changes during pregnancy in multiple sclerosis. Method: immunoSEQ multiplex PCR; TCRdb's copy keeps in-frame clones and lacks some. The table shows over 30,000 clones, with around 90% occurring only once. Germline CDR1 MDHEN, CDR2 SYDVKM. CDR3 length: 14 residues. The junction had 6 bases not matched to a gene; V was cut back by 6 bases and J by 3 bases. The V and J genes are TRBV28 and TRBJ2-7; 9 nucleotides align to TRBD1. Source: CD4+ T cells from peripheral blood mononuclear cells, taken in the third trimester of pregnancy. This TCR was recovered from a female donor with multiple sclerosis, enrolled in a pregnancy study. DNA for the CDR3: TGTGCCAGCAGGATACAGGGGGCAAGCTACGAGCAGTACTTC. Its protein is CASRIQGASYEQYF.